These T cell receptor beta chains were read from a single sample in a study of PD-L1 blockade in urothelial cancer. The assay was immunoSEQ multiplex PCR, and TCRdb's table has in-frame clones only and misses some. The sample includes about 120,000 clones, around 89% of them seen just once. This material consisted of PBMCs, taken around atezolizumab (anti-PD-L1) treatment. These receptors were obtained from a man aged 60-69 years with urothelial cancer. Both conserved end residues are part of each CDR3. D genes are given only for firm matches. A row's size may be missing; if present it is once, few, many or a size class.

>NA|NA|TRBJ2-7|TRBV19
CASNVRGALYEQYF
TGTGCCAGTAACGTCCGCGGGGCCCTCTACGAGCAGTACTTC
>NA|NA|TRBJ2-4|TRBV19
CASSIKLAKNIQYF
TGTGCCAGTAGTATAAAGCTAGCCAAAAACATTCAGTACTTC
>NA|NA|TRBJ2-5|TRBV19
CASSISRGWETQYF
TGTGCCAGTAGTATCAGCAGGGGTTGGGAGACCCAGTACTTC
>TRBD2|once|TRBJ2-3|TRBV4-1
CASSHPRGGNTDTQYF
TGCGCCAGCAGCCACCCGCGGGGGGGCAACACAGATACGCAGTATTTT
>NA|NA|TRBJ1-2|TRBV5-5
CASSLQTVSGYGYTF
TGTGCCAGCAGCCTTCAGACAGTTTCGGGCTATGGCTACACCTTC
>TRBD1|NA|TRBJ2-7|TRBV27
CASGQGRWEQYF
TGTGCCAGCGGACAGGGACGGTGGGAGCAGTACTTC
>NA|NA|TRBJ2-3|TRBV5-1
CASRQGQGRDTQYF
TGCGCCAGCAGACAGGGCCAGGGGAGAGATACGCAGTATTTT
>TRBD1|few|TRBJ1-1|TRBV29-1
CSVGDSRGTEAFF
TGCAGCGTGGGGGACAGCAGGGGCACTGAAGCTTTCTTT
>NA|NA|TRBJ1-5|TRBV18
CASSPQGGGNNPQHF
TGTGCCAGCTCACCACAAGGGGGTGGGAATAACCCCCAGCATTTT
>TRBD2|NA|TRBJ2-5|TRBV5-6
CASSLYSASGGGETQYF
TGTGCCAGCAGCTTGTATTCCGCTAGCGGGGGGGGAGAGACCCAGTACTTC
>NA|NA|TRBJ2-1|TRBV7-2
CASSPGSTTNEQFF
TGTGCCAGCAGCCCGGGGTCTACAACGAATGAGCAGTTCTTC
>NA|once|TRBJ1-3|TRBV19
CASQIGSGGNTIYF
TGTGCCAGTCAAATCGGAAGCGGCGGAAACACCATATATTTT
>TRBD2|NA|TRBJ2-3|TRBV5-1
CASSLDLSGGGTDTQYF
TGCGCCAGCAGCTTGGATTTAAGCGGGGGAGGAACAGATACGCAGTATTTT
>TRBD2|NA|TRBJ2-1|TRBV5-1
CASSSSSSGGSYNEQFF
TGCGCCAGCAGCTCGTCCAGTAGCGGGGGATCGTACAATGAGCAGTTCTTC
>TRBD1|NA|TRBJ2-7|TRBV9
CASSPWTGVGEQYF
TGTGCCAGCAGCCCCTGGACAGGGGTGGGAGAGCAGTACTTC
>NA|NA|TRBJ1-2|TRBV19
CASSIESRAYGYTF
TGTGCCAGCAGTATTGAGAGCAGGGCCTATGGCTACACCTTC
>NA|few|TRBJ1-1|TRBV5-4
CASSPTTNTEAFF
TGTGCCAGCAGCCCCACAACGAACACTGAAGCTTTCTTT
>TRBD1|NA|TRBJ2-7|TRBV11-3
CASSQGDEQYF
TGTGCCAGCAGCCAGGGGGACGAGCAGTACTTC
>NA|NA|TRBJ1-1|TRBV30
CAWSADNTEAFF
TGTGCCTGGAGCGCAGATAACACTGAAGCTTTCTTT
>TRBD1|NA|TRBJ2-5|TRBV5-8
CASSTRQGLGETQYF
TGTGCCAGCAGCACGAGACAGGGCTTGGGGGAGACCCAGTACTTC
>TRBD2|NA|TRBJ2-3|TRBV10-3
CAISDLAGGPDTQYF
TGTGCCATCAGCGACCTAGCGGGGGGGCCGGATACGCAGTATTTT
>TRBD1|NA|TRBJ2-7|TRBV15
CATSRDRGDRSTYEQYF
TGTGCCACCAGCAGAGATCGTGGGGACAGGTCAACCTACGAGCAGTACTTC
>TRBD2|NA|TRBJ2-3|TRBV5-1
CASSGGLAGPTDTQYF
TGCGCCAGCAGCGGGGGACTAGCGGGGCCCACAGATACGCAGTATTTT
>TRBD2|NA|TRBJ2-6|TRBV27
CASSFRLGEGRSSGANVLTF
TGTGCCAGCAGTTTTCGCTTGGGGGAGGGGCGAAGCTCTGGGGCCAACGTCCTGACTTTC
>NA|NA|TRBJ1-1|TRBV18
CASSPRSAGVNTEAFF
TGTGCCAGCTCACCACGTTCGGCGGGGGTGAACACTGAAGCTTTCTTT
>TRBD2|NA|TRBJ2-7|TRBV5-1
CASSLSGLGDYEQYF
TGCGCCAGCAGCTTGTCTGGACTAGGAGACTACGAGCAGTACTTC
>NA|NA|TRBJ1-1|TRBV5-4
CASSRGGGSTEAFF
TGTGCCAGCAGCCGCGGGGGGGGAAGCACTGAAGCTTTCTTT
>NA|NA|TRBJ1-5|TRBV5-8
CASSYTTDSYSNQPQHF
TGTGCCAGCAGCTACACCACGGACAGTTATAGCAATCAGCCCCAGCATTTT
>NA|NA|TRBJ1-2|TRBV7-2
CASSSTGTWADGYTF
TGTGCCAGCAGCTCAACCGGGACTTGGGCGGACGGCTACACCTTC
>NA|NA|TRBJ2-7|TRBV19
CASSMVDTHEQYF
TGTGCCAGTAGTATGGTGGACACCCACGAGCAGTACTTC
>NA|NA|TRBJ1-5|TRBV19
CAANGAGGNQPQHF
TGTGCCGCAAACGGAGCGGGAGGCAATCAGCCCCAGCATTTT
>TRBD1|NA|TRBJ2-7|TRBV13
CASSGQGGYEQYF
TGTGCCAGCAGCGGACAGGGGGGCTACGAGCAGTACTTC
>NA|NA|TRBJ1-4|TRBV6-5
CASSYASERDEKLFF
TGTGCCAGCAGTTACGCATCCGAGAGGGATGAAAAACTGTTTTTT
>NA|NA|TRBJ1-2|TRBV6-1
CASRETGAYGYTF
TGTGCCAGCAGGGAAACAGGCGCCTATGGCTACACCTTC
>NA|NA|TRBJ1-3|TRBV7-9
CASSSTGGSGNTIYF
TGTGCCAGCAGCTCGACAGGTGGCTCTGGAAACACCATATATTTT
>TRBD1|once|TRBJ1-5|TRBV7-2
CASSAAGTGDNQPQHF
TGTGCCAGCAGCGCCGCCGGGACAGGGGACAATCAGCCCCAGCATTTT
>TRBD1|NA|TRBJ2-5|TRBV18
CASSPGTGQGETQYF
TGTGCCAGCTCACCGGGGACAGGGCAGGGGGAGACCCAGTACTTC
>NA|NA|TRBJ1-3|TRBV6-5
CASSYNGGNTIYF
TGTGCCAGCAGTTACAACGGTGGAAACACCATATATTTT
>TRBD1|NA|TRBJ2-7|TRBV18
CASSPPYTGGSSYEQYF
TGTGCCAGCTCACCACCATACACAGGGGGTAGTTCCTACGAGCAGTACTTC
>TRBD1|NA|TRBJ2-2|TRBV10-1
CASSEWLGGSGELFF
TGCGCCAGCAGTGAGTGGTTAGGGGGCTCCGGGGAGCTGTTTTTT
>TRBD2|NA|TRBJ2-3|TRBV5-1
CASSLGRTSGGPSTDTQYF
TGCGCCAGCAGCTTGGGACGGACTAGCGGGGGGCCTAGCACAGATACGCAGTATTTT
>TRBD1|NA|TRBJ1-6|TRBV5-1
CASSWGQGDSYNSPLHF
TGCGCCAGCAGCTGGGGACAGGGGGACTCCTATAATTCACCCCTCCACTTT
>TRBD1|NA|TRBJ1-4|TRBV5-1
CASSSDRVVDEKLFF
TGCGCCAGCAGCTCGGACAGGGTTGTTGATGAAAAACTGTTTTTT
>TRBD1|NA|TRBJ2-7|TRBV7-9
CASSPDRGSSYEQYF
TGTGCCAGCAGCCCAGACAGGGGGTCGTCCTACGAGCAGTACTTC
>TRBD2|NA|TRBJ2-3|TRBV2
CASSDSETSGATTDTQYF
TGTGCCAGCAGTGATTCTGAGACTAGCGGGGCTACCACAGATACGCAGTATTTT
>TRBD1|NA|TRBJ2-7|TRBV7-8
CASSRGQGTTYEQYF
TGTGCCAGCAGCCGTGGACAGGGGACAACCTACGAGCAGTACTTC
>NA|NA|TRBJ1-6|TRBV11-3
CASSLVLGGGSPLHF
TGTGCCAGCAGCTTAGTCCTCGGCGGTGGTTCACCCCTCCACTTT
>TRBD1|NA|TRBJ1-2|TRBV5-1
CASSAGTGDPSYTF
TGCGCCAGCAGCGCCGGGACAGGGGACCCCTCCTACACCTTC
>NA|few|TRBJ1-5|TRBV28
CAHGVLRGSGPQHF
TGTGCCCACGGGGTGTTACGGGGGTCGGGGCCCCAGCATTTT
>TRBD1|NA|TRBJ2-2|TRBV5-1
CASSNYRGVGAGELFF
TGCGCCAGCAGCAATTACAGGGGGGTTGGCGCCGGGGAGCTGTTTTTT
>NA|NA|TRBJ2-1|TRBV15
CATSRDLEHNEQFF
TGTGCCACCAGCAGAGATCTGGAGCACAATGAGCAGTTCTTC
>TRBD1|NA|TRBJ1-2|TRBV28
CASSLAQGAGGYTF
TGTGCCAGCAGTTTAGCACAGGGGGCGGGGGGCTACACCTTC
>TRBD2|NA|TRBJ2-1|TRBV9
CASRPPGGGNEQFF
TGTGCCAGCAGGCCTCCGGGGGGGGGCAATGAGCAGTTCTTC
>TRBD2|NA|TRBJ2-1|TRBV18
CASSPGGVQNEQFF
TGTGCCAGCTCACCGGGGGGGGTCCAGAATGAGCAGTTCTTC
>NA|NA|TRBJ2-3|TRBV5-6
CASSSSTDTQYF
TGTGCCAGCAGCTCGAGCACAGATACGCAGTATTTT
>TRBD2|NA|TRBJ2-5|TRBV28
CASSLGGREETQYF
TGTGCCAGCAGTTTAGGAGGGAGGGAAGAGACCCAGTACTTC
>TRBD2|NA|TRBJ2-1|TRBV28
CASRPLAGGPRPYNEQFF
TGTGCCAGCAGACCACTAGCGGGAGGGCCGAGGCCCTACAATGAGCAGTTCTTC
>TRBD2|NA|TRBJ2-1|TRBV2
CASRASGNNEQFF
TGTGCCAGCAGGGCGAGCGGGAACAATGAGCAGTTCTTC
>NA|NA|TRBJ2-6|TRBV19
CASSSGTPFVLTF
TGTGCCAGTAGTAGCGGGACCCCCTTCGTCCTGACTTTC